These 26 T cell receptor beta chains originate from one sample sequenced in a study of post-analysis software for immune sequencing data. These receptors lack a known antigen. The study's findings and limits: Included in a set of about five TRBV segments more frequent in patients than controls were TRBV5-6, TRBV5-1 and TRBV20-1.

Built from TCR beta cDNA, the libraries had unique molecular identifiers in them. Each CDR3 protein is one row after TCRdb ran MiXCR on the PCR reads. Counted here are roughly 800,000 distinct CDR3 sequences, roughly 30% occurring once; the ten biggest clones make up around 0.55%. The sequencing sample was made of blood. The receptors originated from a girl between 5 and 17 years old with multiple sclerosis.

V and J are TRBV20-1 and TRBJ2-5; TRBD2 agrees at 9 bases. Trimming took 3 bases from V and 2 from J; bases not matched to a gene: 13. CDR3 length: 17 amino acids. Looked up from germline, CDR1 is DFQATT and CDR2 is SNEGSKA (reference sequence). CDR3 protein: CSASLLSSGALQETQYF. The CDR3 bases are TGCAGTGCTAGTCTTCTATCTAGCGGGGCCTTACAAGAGACCCAGTACTTC.

The chain carries TRBV5-1 and TRBJ2-5, with 8 bases aligning to TRBD2. With 0 bases clipped from V and 2 bases from J, the junction kept 6 bases outside the gene matches. CDR1 is SGHRS, CDR2 YFSETQ, per germline. The CDR3 loop spans 16 amino acids. The CDR3 DNA is TGCGCCAGCAGCTTGGTAGCGGGGACTGGACAAGAGACCCAGTACTTC. Translated: CASSLVAGTGQETQYF.

This clonotype was found a few times. The chain joins TRBV12-3 or TRBV12-4 to TRBJ1-1; D is unresolved. Deletions cut 6 bases from V and 4 bases from J, with 12 bases between. The CDR3 has 13 amino acids. CDR3 protein: CASSEGLGTEAFF. DNA for the CDR3: TGTGCCAGCAGCGAAGGTTTGGGCACTGAAGCTTTCTTT.

V is TRBV14 and J is TRBJ1-2, with D unresolved. CDR1 is SGHDN and CDR2 is FVKESK in the germline V gene. The CDR3 is made up of 14 amino acids. Trimming shortened V by 0 bases and J by 6 bases, and 11 bases separated the two germline ends. The CDR3 region has the DNA TGTGCCAGCAGCCAAGAGGTGACGGAAGATGGCTACACCTTC. The encoded protein is CASSQEVTEDGYTF.

The rearrangement links TRBV9 to TRBJ2-1; D possibly corresponds to TRBD1 (6 bases). The CDR3 totals 13 residues. The V end lost 0 bases, the J end lost 11 bases, and 12 bases lay between the germline ends. Germline CDR1 reads SGDLS; CDR2 reads YYNGEE. Here the CDR3 DNA reads TGTGCCAGCAGCGTAGATCAGGGGAGTAAGCAGTTCTTC. Its translation: CASSVDQGSKQFF.

Concerning this clonotype: A much larger clone is a single base away; this may be a read error. The DNA of the CDR3 is TGTGCCAGCAGACCGGGACTAGCGGGAATAGAGACCCACTACTTC. Amino acid sequence: CASRPGLAGIETHYF. This chain links TRBV6-6 with TRBJ2-5, with 13 bases aligning to TRBD2. The CDR3 extends over 15 amino acids. CDR1 is MNHNY, CDR2 SVGAGI, per germline (reference sequence).

The rearrangement joins TRBV2 to TRBJ2-2; 14 bases agree with TRBD2. The V gene's germline CDR1 is SNHLY and CDR2 FYNNEI. The CDR3 length is 16 residues. J lost 1 base, V lost 11 bases, and 6 bases had no gene match. The CDR3 bases are TGTGCCCGATCGGGACTAGCGGGAGTGAACACCGGGGAGCTGTTTTTT. Amino acids: CARSGLAGVNTGELFF.

The chain recombines TRBV11-3 with TRBJ1-1; no definite D call. The germline V and J ends were trimmed by 2 bases and 3 bases, with 13 bases remaining between them. The CDR3 covers 15 residues. Germline-derived CDR1 and CDR2 are SGHNT and YENEEA. The CDR3 protein is CASSLSSGRDTEAFF. The CDR3 DNA sequence: TGTGCCAGCAGCTTAAGTTCAGGTCGTGACACTGAAGCTTTCTTT.

This clonotype was observed a few times. The V gene is TRBV7-9, the J gene TRBJ2-5; possible D gene TRBD2, 5 bases. The CDR3 length is 14 residues. The V gene lost 3 bases and the J gene lost 5 bases, with 13 bases spanning the gap. CDR1 is SEHNR and CDR2 is FQNEAQ in the germline V gene (reference sequence). DNA for the CDR3: TGTGCCAGCAGCTTGGGTCGGGGTTTGGAGACCCAGTACTTC. Its protein is CASSLGRGLETQYF.

V is TRBV3-1 and J is TRBJ1-4, with D hard to call. The CDR3 extends over 14 amino acids. The V end lost 2 bases, the J end lost 6 bases, and 10 bases lay between the germline ends. CDR1 LGHDT and CDR2 YNNKEL come from the germline V gene (reference sequence). CDR3 sequence: CASSQRGIHEKLFF. The CDR3 nucleotides are TGTGCCAGCAGCCAAAGAGGGATACATGAAAAACTGTTTTTT.

This clonotype was seen a few times. The final CDR3 position lacks the conserved phenylalanine or tryptophan, pointing to a likely read error. The chain links TRBV6-5 to TRBJ2-7; 8 bases agree with TRBD1. This CDR3 spans 15 amino acids. Trimming cost V 5 bases and J 0 bases; bases outside gene matches: 6. Germline CDR1 is MNHEY and CDR2 is SVGAGI. This chain's CDR3 is CASSRQGYDSYEQYC. The DNA of the CDR3 is TGTGCCAGCAGTCGACAGGGGTACGACTCCTACGAGCAGTACTGC.

This clonotype was observed a handful of times. The chain carries TRBV12-3 or TRBV12-4 and TRBJ1-2; D is uncertain. CDR3 length: 15 residues. The ends were cut back, 3 bases at V and 7 bases at J, with 18 bases in the middle. The CDR3 region is CASSFAGRETSGYTF. The CDR3 bases are TGTGCCAGCAGTTTCGCGGGGAGGGAGACGAGTGGCTACACCTTC.

This clonotype was seen many times. The chain uses TRBV10-3 and TRBJ2-5; 9 positions agree with TRBD1. The trim removed 6 bases at V and 5 bases at J, leaving 7 bases unmatched. The CDR3 runs 14 residues. The germline V gene encodes CDR1 ENHRY and CDR2 SYGVKD. This CDR3 is CAIREQGARETQYF. The CDR3 DNA follows: TGTGCCATCAGGGAACAGGGGGCGCGGGAGACCCAGTACTTC.

The chain carries TRBV20-1 and TRBJ1-5; 7 bases line up with TRBD1. Trimming cost V 5 bases and J 4 bases; bases outside gene matches: 5. Per germline, CDR1 DFQATT and CDR2 SNEGSKA (reference sequence). This CDR3 spans 13 amino acids. CDR3 amino acids: CSAAADRNQPQHF. The CDR3 nucleotides read TGCAGTGCTGCCGCGGACAGGAATCAGCCCCAGCATTTT.

V usage is TRBV7-2 and J usage is TRBJ1-4; D possibly corresponds to TRBD1 (5 bases). Between the trimmed V and J ends, which lost 6 bases and 2 bases, there was a span of 10 bases. The germline CDR1 and CDR2 sequences are SGHTA and FQGNSA. The length of the CDR3 is 14 residues. The CDR3 DNA sequence: TGTGCCAGCAGATCAGGGAGGACTAATGAAAAACTGTTTTTT. Translated, it gives CASRSGRTNEKLFF. The whole variable domain, filled in from reference TRBV7-2 and TRBJ1-4, reads GAGVSQSPSNKVTEKGKDVELRCDPISGHTALYWYRQSLGQGLEFLIYFQGNSAPDKSGLPSDRFSAERTGGSVSTLTIQRTQQEDSAVYLCASRSGRTNEKLFFGSGTQLSVL.

The V gene is TRBV7-2, the J gene TRBJ2-3; 7 positions agree with TRBD2. CDR1 SGHTA and CDR2 FQGNSA come from the germline V gene. Unmatched junction bases numbered 7, after V lost 1 base and J lost 3 bases. This CDR3 has 16 amino acids. CDR3 sequence reads: CASSLVVGLGTDTQYF. Written as DNA, the CDR3 is TGTGCCAGCAGCTTAGTTGTTGGACTAGGGACAGATACGCAGTATTTT.

The sample holds one count of this clonotype. Since a much larger clone is just one base distant, this may be a read error. The V call is TRBV6-5, the J call TRBJ2-4, with TRBD2 matching 10 bases. The DNA end favors TRBJ2-7, so the J call may be wrong. Germline V gene sequence: CDR1 MNHEY, CDR2 SVGAGI. The CDR3 is 15 amino acids. The CDR3 region has the DNA TGTGCCAGCAGTGGGGAGACTAGCGGGCCCTACGAGCAGTACTTC. Amino acids: CASSGETSGPYEQYF.

This clonotype was observed at least ten times. This sequence joins TRBV6-5 and TRBJ2-1; the D gene is possibly TRBD2 (5 bases). CDR1 is MNHEY and CDR2 is SVGAGI in the germline V gene. CDR3 length: 16 residues. With 0 bases removed from V and 9 bases from J, the gap between germline ends came to 18 bases. For the CDR3, the DNA is TGTGCCAGCAGTTACTCGATAATGCTAGCAGGACGTGAGCAGTTCTTC. Translating gives CASSYSIMLAGREQFF.

This clonotype appeared a few times. This sequence joins TRBV7-2 and TRBJ1-6; 9 nucleotides match TRBD1. CDR1 SGHTA and CDR2 FQGNSA come from the germline V gene. The CDR3 has 16 amino acids. The ends lost 1 base at V and 5 bases at J; junction bases unmatched: 3. This CDR3 reads CASSLVGTGNNSPLHF. As DNA, the CDR3 is TGTGCCAGCAGCTTAGTAGGGACAGGGAATAATTCACCCCTCCACTTT. The full variable domain, rest sourced from reference TRBV7-2 and TRBJ1-6, is GAGVSQSPSNKVTEKGKDVELRCDPISGHTALYWYRQSLGQGLEFLIYFQGNSAPDKSGLPSDRFSAERTGGSVSTLTIQRTQQEDSAVYLCASSLVGTGNNSPLHFGNGTRLTVT.

DNA of the CDR3: TGCAGTGCTAGATGGGGATTTAGGGGGACCCAGTACTTC. Translating it yields CSARWGFRGTQYF. V and J are TRBV20-1 and TRBJ2-5; TRBD1 might be the D (5 bases). The V and J ends lost 2 bases and 7 bases respectively, with 14 bases between them. The length of the CDR3 is 13 residues. The V gene's germline CDR1 is DFQATT and CDR2 SNEGSKA (reference sequence).

This clonotype was observed a handful of times. V is TRBV10-3 and J is TRBJ1-4; D is unresolved. This CDR3 contains 13 residues. Trimming removed 3 bases from V and 5 bases from J, with 7 bases in between. Germline-derived CDR1 and CDR2 are ENHRY and SYGVKD. The CDR3 sequence is CAISDRKNEKLFF. CDR3 bases: TGTGCCATCAGTGACAGGAAAAATGAAAAACTGTTTTTT.

CDR3 bases: TGTGCCAGCAGCTTAGATCTTACAGGGTACTCGAACTATGGCTACACCTTC. Protein sequence: CASSLDLTGYSNYGYTF. The V gene is TRBV7-9, the J gene TRBJ1-2; D may be TRBD1 (6 bases). The germline V gene has CDR1 SEHNR and CDR2 FQNEAQ (reference sequence). Trimming took 1 base from V and 2 from J, leaving 17 bases between them. The length of the CDR3 is 17 residues.

Concerning this clonotype itself: This may be a read error: a much more frequent sequence differs by one nucleotide. The CDR3 region is CSASVVGGNEQFF. The CDR3 DNA sequence: TGCAGTGCTAGTGTAGTGGGAGGCAATGAGCAGTTCTTC. The V call is TRBV20-1, the J call TRBJ2-1; D might be TRBD2 (6 bases). The CDR3 consists of 13 residues. The V and J ends lost 3 bases and 6 bases respectively, with 12 bases between them. Germline lookup yields CDR1 DFQATT and CDR2 SNEGSKA (reference sequence).

This clonotype came up a few times. V and J are TRBV7-7 and TRBJ2-5; no reliable D call. Trimming shortened V by 5 bases and J by 5 bases, and 18 bases separated the two germline ends. Germline assignment: CDR1 SSHAT and CDR2 FNYEAQ (reference sequence). CDR3 size: 15 residues. The CDR3 reads CASSPSQTGRETQYF. CDR3 sequence (DNA): TGTGCCAGCAGCCCATCCCAAACCGGGCGGGAGACCCAGTACTTC.

The V gene is TRBV20-1, the J gene TRBJ2-7; 11 nucleotides match TRBD2. V lost 6 bases to trimming and J lost 2 bases; unmatched junction nucleotides: 12. The CDR3 totals 16 residues. Germline CDR1 is DFQATT and CDR2 is SNEGSKA (reference sequence). The CDR3 region has the DNA TGCAGTGCAAACCCGGGACTAGCGGCATCGCCCTACGAGCAGTACTTC. It translates to CSANPGLAASPYEQYF.

The rearrangement joins TRBV6-1 to TRBJ1-2; tentatively, D is TRBD1 (5 bases). V was pared by 0 bases and J by 5 bases, with 10 bases between. Per the germline V gene, CDR1 is MNHNS and CDR2 is SASEGT. CDR3 size: 14 residues. The CDR3 reads CASSEAAGAYGYTF. As DNA, the CDR3 is TGTGCCAGCAGTGAAGCGGCCGGGGCGTATGGCTACACCTTC.